The TCR beta chain described here comes from a study of blood T cells in healthy people across ages. Study-wide context: Template switching recovered approximately one barcoded beta molecule for every two T cells.

Whenever a sample was processed, at least 6 million PBMCs were isolated. With respect to this clonotype: The antigen remains undetermined. A read error may be the cause here, since a much bigger clone is one base away.

Findings of the study overall: Among T cells, TCR beta diversity per million cells dropped roughly linearly as age rose. It was found that TCR beta diversity correlated strongly with the percentage of naive T cells.

For the second PCR, which ran for about 7 to 12 cycles, a sample-barcoded 5' primer and a J-beta primer mix were used. TCRdb reprocessed the 5' RACE reads via MiXCR and lists one record per CDR3 protein. The data contain roughly 640,000 distinct CDR3 sequences, approximately 30% of them singletons. Germline loops: CDR1 SGHTA, CDR2 FQGTGA. The trim removed 5 bases at V and 2 bases at J, leaving 9 bases unmatched. CDR3 length: 16 residues. The TCR originated in a woman of 80 years or more in good health. The chain is built from TRBV7-3 and TRBJ2-1, with TRBD2 identical over 7 bases. Sequenced input: blood. The CDR3 sequence is CASSPGVGGAYNEQFF. Written as DNA, the CDR3 is TGTGCCAGCAGCCCGGGGGTGGGGGGGGCCTACAATGAGCAGTTCTTC.